The 28 T cell receptor beta chains below were found in one sample sequenced in a study of CD8+CD57+ T cells in acquired aplastic anemia. Profiling that covered TCR beta VDJ and CDR3 relied on genomic DNA as its template. TCRdb passed the reads through MiXCR, listing each CDR3 protein once. The sample contains about 270,000 distinct CDR3 sequences, roughly half of which appear only once. Sequencing was carried out using sorted CD4+, CD8+, or CD8+CD57+ T cells (not recorded which) from PBMCs. The source is a human donor with severe aplastic anemia or a healthy control (not recorded which).

This clonotype has at least ten counts. This sequence joins TRBV20-1 and TRBJ2-2; D not certain. This CDR3 comprises 17 residues. Trimming stripped 3 bases from V and 0 bases from J, with 17 bases between. The germline V gene has CDR1 DFQATT and CDR2 SNEGSKA (reference sequence). CDR3 residues: CSASGLFGPANTGELFF. CDR3 coding DNA: TGCAGTGCTAGCGGTCTCTTCGGCCCCGCGAACACCGGGGAGCTGTTTTTT.

In this sample, this clonotype turned up a few times. This may be a read error: a much more frequent sequence differs by one nucleotide. DNA of the CDR3: TGTGCCAGCAGCTTAAGTGAAAAACTGTTTTTT. Translating it yields CASSLSEKLFF. The chain employs TRBV7-2 and TRBJ1-4, with D unresolved. Per the germline V gene, CDR1 is SGHTA and CDR2 is FQGNSA. Trimming stripped 2 bases from V and 7 bases from J, with 2 bases between. The CDR3 is 11 residues long.

The chain joins TRBV19 to TRBJ1-5; D possibly corresponds to TRBD1 (6 bases). V was pared by 7 bases and J by 3 bases, with 13 bases between. The CDR3 loop spans 14 amino acids. The germline gives CDR1 LNHDA, CDR2 SQIVND (reference sequence). The chain's CDR3 is CASTWGQVNQPQHF. CDR3 DNA sequence: TGTGCCAGTACCTGGGGGCAGGTCAATCAGCCCCAGCATTTT.

As concerns this clonotype: An end of the junction differs from the germline gene, which may be a read error. This chain uses TRBV7-9 with TRBJ2-1, with 9 bases lining up with TRBD2. Looked up from germline, CDR1 is SEHNR and CDR2 is FQNEAQ (reference sequence). The CDR3 extends over 16 amino acids. The CDR3 coding sequence is TGTGCCAGCAGCTTAGCCCTAGCGGGGACTTACAATGAGCAGCTCTTC. The encoded protein is CASSLALAGTYNEQLF.

This clonotype has a handful of counts. The V and J genes are TRBV10-1 and TRBJ2-5, with 11 positions matching TRBD2. V lost 1 base and J lost 4; bases outside the gene matches: 8. Germline assignment: CDR1 WNHNN and CDR2 SYGVQD (reference sequence). The CDR3 runs to 17 residues. The CDR3 reads CASSEWSLAGEGETQYF. CDR3 nucleotide sequence: TGCGCCAGCAGTGAGTGGTCACTAGCGGGGGAAGGAGAGACCCAGTACTTC.

This sequence joins TRBV7-3 and TRBJ2-6; TRBD1 might be the D (5 bases). V lost 1 base, J lost 1 base, and 11 bases lay in between. The CDR3 sequence is 17 residues long. Germline V gene data show CDR1 as SGHTA and CDR2 as FQGTGA. CDR3 nucleotides: TGTGCCAGCAGCTTAATGTGGGCAGGGTCTGGGGCCAACGTCCTGACTTTC. The encoded protein is CASSLMWAGSGANVLTF.

The chain couples TRBV2 to TRBJ1-1; weak D call: TRBD1 (6 bases). V was cut by 3 bases and J by 7 bases, with 12 bases left in between. The germline V gene has CDR1 SNHLY and CDR2 FYNNEI. The CDR3 sequence is 13 residues long. The CDR3 DNA sequence: TGTGCCAGCAGTGAGTCGGCAGGGGATGAAGCTTTCTTT. This encodes CASSESAGDEAFF.

This clonotype occurred a few times. V usage is TRBV13 and J usage is TRBJ1-4, with 8 bases lining up with TRBD1. This CDR3 has 17 residues. V was clipped by 3 bases and J by 1 base; unmatched bases: 7. The germline CDR1 and CDR2 sequences are PRHDT and FYEKMQ (reference sequence). CDR3 sequence: CASSFRGQGGTNEKLFF. Here the CDR3 DNA reads TGTGCCAGCAGCTTCCGAGGACAGGGAGGAACTAATGAAAAACTGTTTTTT.

Here the CDR3 DNA reads TGTGCCAGCAGCCCCCGGACCTTGGACACCATATATTTT. It specifies CASSPRTLDTIYF. The J gene is TRBJ1-3, the V gene TRBV9; D remains unclear. The V gene's germline CDR1 is SGDLS and CDR2 YYNGEE. The CDR3 loop spans 13 amino acids. Trimming pared 4 bases from V and 8 bases from J, leaving 13 bases between.

This chain connects TRBV7-8 to TRBJ2-6; unclear D gene. The CDR3 covers 15 residues. Trimming shortened V by 6 bases and J by 3 bases, and 12 bases separated the two germline ends. Germline-derived CDR1 and CDR2 are SGHVS and FQNEAQ. CDR3 nucleotide sequence: TGTGCCAGCAGTACCGGCGGCGGTGGGGCCAACGTCCTGACTTTC. It codes for CASSTGGGGANVLTF. Using reference TRBV7-8 and TRBJ2-6 for the parts outside the CDR3, the full variable domain is GAGVSQSPRYKVAKRGQDVALRCDPISGHVSLFWYQQALGQGPEFLTYFQNEAQLDKSGLPSDRFFAERPEGSVSTLKIQRTQQEDSAVYLCASSTGGGGANVLTFGAGSRLTVL.

As to this clonotype: Sequence at one end of the junction differs from germline and may be a read error. The rearrangement links TRBV20-1 to TRBJ1-3; no clear D gene. The CDR3 is 14 amino acids. Germline CDR1 reads DFQATT; CDR2 reads SNEGSKA (reference sequence). The CDR3 nucleotides read TGCGGTGCTAGTCCGAGGAGCTCTGGAAACACCACATATTTT. This codes for CGASPRSSGNTTYF.

The chain links TRBV7-8 to TRBJ2-5; TRBD1 matches 10 bases. CDR3 size: 16 residues. CDR1 is SGHVS, CDR2 FQNEAQ, per germline. The trim removed 3 bases at V and 5 bases at J, leaving 9 bases unmatched. The CDR3 region is CASSLTGGLRRETQYF. CDR3 in DNA: TGTGCCAGCAGCTTGACAGGGGGCCTCCGAAGGGAGACCCAGTACTTC.

This clonotype appeared many times. The rearrangement uses TRBV6-6 and TRBJ1-2; D unresolved. The V and J ends lost 2 bases and 2 bases respectively, with 9 bases between them. Germline lookup yields CDR1 MNHNY and CDR2 SVGAGI (reference sequence). The CDR3 runs 14 residues. In nucleotides, the CDR3 is TGTGCCAGCAGTTACGGGCAGGTGAACTATGGCTACACCTTC. It yields the protein CASSYGQVNYGYTF.

This clonotype was found many times. The DNA of the CDR3 is TGTGCCAGCAGAGCGAAGCGGGGGGGCGCTTGGGACACCGGGGAGCTGTTTTTT. Protein: CASRAKRGGAWDTGELFF. The V gene is TRBV2, the J gene TRBJ2-2; 10 nucleotides align to TRBD2. From germline, CDR1 is SNHLY and CDR2 FYNNEI. The CDR3 spans 18 residues. J lost 3 bases, V lost 6 bases, and 13 bases had no gene match.

The gene calls are TRBV7-9 and TRBJ2-7, with D possibly being TRBD2 (5 bases). In germline, CDR1 is SEHNR, CDR2 FQNEAQ (reference sequence). The V and J ends lost 5 bases and 6 bases respectively, with 20 bases between them. This CDR3 spans 15 amino acids. The CDR3 region is CASSQARTRAGEQYF. The CDR3 DNA follows: TGTGCCAGCAGCCAAGCCCGCACGAGGGCCGGCGAGCAGTACTTC.

This clonotype occurred many times. As DNA, the CDR3 is TGTGCCAGCGAACGACAGGGCTCGTGGGGCACTGAAGCTTTCTTT. This translates into CASERQGSWGTEAFF. The gene calls are TRBV2 and TRBJ1-1; 7 bases are shared with TRBD1. The CDR3 has 15 amino acids. Unmatched junction bases numbered 13, after V lost 8 bases and J lost 4 bases. CDR1 is SNHLY, CDR2 FYNNEI, per germline.

This chain links TRBV25-1 with TRBJ2-3; TRBD2 matches at 14 bases. Germline V gene sequence: CDR1 MGHDK, CDR2 SYGVNS. V trimming: 4 bases; J trimming: 2 bases; junction bases outside the gene matches: 5. This CDR3 contains 17 residues. The DNA of the CDR3 is TGTGCCAGCAGTGTGGGGACTAGCGGGAGTCTCACAGATACGCAGTATTTT. Protein product: CASSVGTSGSLTDTQYF. Supplemented by reference TRBV25-1 and TRBJ2-3, the full variable domain reads EADIYQTPRYLVIGTGKKITLECSQTMGHDKMYWYQQDPGMELHLIHYSYGVNSTEKGDLSSESTVSRIRTEHFPLTLESARPSHTSQYLCASSVGTSGSLTDTQYFGPGTRLTVL.

The gene calls are TRBV7-2 and TRBJ1-2; 8 bases map to TRBD1. Per the germline V gene, CDR1 is SGHTA and CDR2 is FQGNSA. CDR3 length equals 14 residues. The V segment lost 4 bases and the J segment 8 bases; nucleotides outside the gene matches: 9. CDR3 loop: CASSSWTGIGGYTF. Written as DNA, the CDR3 is TGTGCCAGCAGCTCTTGGACAGGGATAGGAGGCTACACCTTC.

The chain is built from TRBV5-6 and TRBJ2-7; D possibly corresponds to TRBD1 (5 bases). This CDR3 has 12 amino acids. The V and J ends lost 6 bases and 4 bases respectively, with 11 bases between them. Germline CDR1 is SGHDT and CDR2 is YYEEEE. In DNA, the CDR3 is TGTGCCAGCACCTGGGGCACGTACGAGCAGTACTTC. Its translation is CASTWGTYEQYF.

This clonotype appeared a single time. V is TRBV20-1 and J is TRBJ2-5, with 9 bases aligning to TRBD2. Trimming cost V 7 bases and J 0 bases; bases outside gene matches: 6. This CDR3 spans 14 amino acids. Looked up from germline, CDR1 is DFQATT and CDR2 is SNEGSKA (reference sequence). The CDR3 loop is CSVASGGNQETQYF. In DNA form, the CDR3 reads TGCAGTGTGGCGAGCGGGGGGAACCAAGAGACCCAGTACTTC.

Many counts were recorded for this clonotype. The chain joins TRBV24-1 to TRBJ2-3; 8 bases match TRBD2. Per germline, CDR1 KGHDR and CDR2 SFDVKD. The CDR3 spans 17 residues. V lost 4 bases to trimming and J lost 1 base; unmatched junction nucleotides: 9. CDR3 coding DNA: TGTGCCACCAGTGAACCGGGGGGGCCTCTCGGCACAGATACGCAGTATTTT. It specifies CATSEPGGPLGTDTQYF.

The chain recombines TRBV20-1 with TRBJ2-7, with D possibly matching TRBD2 (6 bases). The V gene's germline CDR1 is DFQATT and CDR2 SNEGSKA (reference sequence). The CDR3 extends over 13 amino acids. The V and J ends lost 2 bases and 6 bases respectively, with 14 bases between them. This CDR3 reads CSARPPAGGEQYF. CDR3 nucleotide sequence: TGCAGTGCTAGACCACCAGCGGGCGGCGAGCAGTACTTC.

This clonotype was seen repeatedly, ten times or more. The V gene is TRBV11-2, the J gene TRBJ1-2; no definite D call. With 7 bases removed from V and 5 bases from J, the gap between germline ends came to 17 bases. The germline gives CDR1 SGHAT, CDR2 FQNNGV. CDR3 length: 14 residues. In DNA, the CDR3 is TGTGCCAGCACCCCGGCCAGGTCCTTTTATGGCTACACCTTC. Translated, it gives CASTPARSFYGYTF. Combining the CDR3 with reference TRBV11-2 and TRBJ1-2 gives the whole variable domain EAGVAQSPRYKIIEKRQSVAFWCNPISGHATLYWYQQILGQGPKLLIQFQNNGVVDDSQLPKDRFSAERLKGVDSTLKIQPAKLEDSAVYLCASTPARSFYGYTFGSGTRLTVV.

The chain uses TRBV20-1 and TRBJ2-1; maybe TRBD1 (5 bases). V was clipped by 7 bases and J by 4 bases, with 11 bases between them. The germline CDR1 and CDR2 sequences are DFQATT and SNEGSKA (reference sequence). The CDR3 consists of 12 residues. CDR3 bases: TGCAGTGGCGAAGACAGATACAATGAGCAGTTCTTC. This codes for CSGEDRYNEQFF.

This clonotype has more than one count but fewer than ten. J is TRBJ2-3 and V is TRBV20-1; 8 bases are shared with TRBD1. V lost 4 bases, J lost 5 bases, and 5 bases stayed unmatched. Germline-derived CDR1 and CDR2 are DFQATT and SNEGSKA (reference sequence). The CDR3 has 13 amino acids. CDR3 in amino acids: CSAIGTGQDTQYF. The CDR3, as DNA: TGCAGTGCTATCGGGACAGGCCAAGATACGCAGTATTTT.

For this clonotype: A much larger clone is a single base away; this may be a read error. The CDR3 DNA reads TGTGCCAGCAGCGTACGTTCAAGCTCCTTCTGTGAGCAGTTCTTC. As protein: CASSVRSSSFCEQFF. The V and J genes are TRBV9 and TRBJ2-1; no definite D call. Trimming removed 1 base at V and 9 bases at J, with 17 bases between. Germline assignment: CDR1 SGDLS and CDR2 YYNGEE. This CDR3 is built from 15 residues.

On this clonotype itself: At one of its ends the junction is not consistent with the germline gene, which may arise from a read error. In nucleotides, the CDR3 is TGCAGTGTCAATGTGGACAGGCGCTATGGCTCCACCTTC. Encoded protein: CSVNVDRRYGSTF. V gene TRBV20-1 combines with J gene TRBJ1-2; 7 bases match TRBD1. The germline gives CDR1 DFQATT, CDR2 SNEGSKA (reference sequence). The CDR3 is 13 residues long.

At least ten counts were recorded for this clonotype. This chain uses TRBV2 with TRBJ2-1; D is unresolved. In germline, CDR1 is SNHLY, CDR2 FYNNEI. V lost 1 base, J lost 4 bases, and 11 bases lay in between. This CDR3 region has 15 residues. The CDR3: CASSEEVTLYNEQFF. The CDR3 DNA sequence: TGTGCCAGCAGTGAAGAGGTAACACTTTACAATGAGCAGTTCTTC.